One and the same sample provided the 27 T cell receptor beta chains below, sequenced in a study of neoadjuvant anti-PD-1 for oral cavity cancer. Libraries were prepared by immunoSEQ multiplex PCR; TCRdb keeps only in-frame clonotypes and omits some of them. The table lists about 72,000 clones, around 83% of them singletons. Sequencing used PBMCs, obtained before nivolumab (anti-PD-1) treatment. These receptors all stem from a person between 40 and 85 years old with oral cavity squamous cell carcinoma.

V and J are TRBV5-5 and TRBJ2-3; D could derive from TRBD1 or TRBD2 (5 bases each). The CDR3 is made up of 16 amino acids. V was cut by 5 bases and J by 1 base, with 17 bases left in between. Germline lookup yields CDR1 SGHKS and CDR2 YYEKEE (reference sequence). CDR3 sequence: CASRWSRDVRTDTQYF. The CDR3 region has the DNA TGTGCCAGCAGATGGTCCCGGGACGTACGCACAGATACGCAGTATTTT.

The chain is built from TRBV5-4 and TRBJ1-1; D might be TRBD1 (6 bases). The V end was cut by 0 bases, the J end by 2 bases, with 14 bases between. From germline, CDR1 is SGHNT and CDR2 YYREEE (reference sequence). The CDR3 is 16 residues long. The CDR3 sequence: CASSLESGALNTEAFF. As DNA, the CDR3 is TGTGCCAGCAGCTTGGAGTCAGGGGCCCTCAACACTGAAGCTTTCTTT.

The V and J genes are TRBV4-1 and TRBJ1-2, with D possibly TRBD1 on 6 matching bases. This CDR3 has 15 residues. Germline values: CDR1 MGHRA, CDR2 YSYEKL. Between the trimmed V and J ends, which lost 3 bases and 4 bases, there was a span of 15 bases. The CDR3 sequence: CASSQSGGQGYGYTF. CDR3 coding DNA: TGCGCCAGCAGCCAGTCTGGGGGGCAAGGCTATGGCTACACCTTC.

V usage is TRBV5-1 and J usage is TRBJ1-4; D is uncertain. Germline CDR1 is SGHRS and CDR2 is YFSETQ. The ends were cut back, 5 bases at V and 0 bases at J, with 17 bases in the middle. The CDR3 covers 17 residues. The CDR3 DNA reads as TGCGCCAGCAGTCGAGGGAGGAGGCCTGCAACTAATGAAAAACTGTTTTTT. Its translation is CASSRGRRPATNEKLFF.

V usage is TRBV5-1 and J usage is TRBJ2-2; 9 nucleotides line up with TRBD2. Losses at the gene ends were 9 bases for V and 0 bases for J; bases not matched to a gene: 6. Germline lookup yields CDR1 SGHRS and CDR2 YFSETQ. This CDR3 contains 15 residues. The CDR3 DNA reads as TGCGCCACCGGGCGGGGGGGCGCGAACACCGGGGAGCTGTTTTTT. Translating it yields CATGRGGANTGELFF.

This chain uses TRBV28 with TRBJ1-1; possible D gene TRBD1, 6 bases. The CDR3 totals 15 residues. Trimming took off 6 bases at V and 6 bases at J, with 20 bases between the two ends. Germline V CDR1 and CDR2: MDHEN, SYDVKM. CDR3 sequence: CASSQPGHREPEAFF. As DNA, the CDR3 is TGTGCCAGCAGCCAACCGGGACATAGGGAACCTGAAGCTTTCTTT. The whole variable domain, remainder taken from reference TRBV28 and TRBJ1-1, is DVKVTQSSRYLVKRTGEKVFLECVQDMDHENMFWYRQDPGLGLRLIYFSYDVKMKEKGDIPEGYSVSREKKERFSLILESASTNQTSMYLCASSQPGHREPEAFFGQGTRLTVV.

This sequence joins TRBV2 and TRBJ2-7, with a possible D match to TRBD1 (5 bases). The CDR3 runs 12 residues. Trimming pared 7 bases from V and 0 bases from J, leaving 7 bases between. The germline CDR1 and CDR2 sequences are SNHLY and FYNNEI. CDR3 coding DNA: TGTGCCAGCATTCAGGGCTCCTACGAGCAGTACTTC. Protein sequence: CASIQGSYEQYF.

The CDR3 coding sequence is TGTGCCTGGGCGGGACAGGGGGCGTACTATGGCTACACCTTC. Translated: CAWAGQGAYYGYTF. J is TRBJ1-2 and V is TRBV30, with 12 bases matching TRBD1. The ends lost 5 bases at V and 3 bases at J; junction bases unmatched: 4. In germline, CDR1 is GTSNPN, CDR2 SVGIG (reference sequence). CDR3 length: 14 residues.

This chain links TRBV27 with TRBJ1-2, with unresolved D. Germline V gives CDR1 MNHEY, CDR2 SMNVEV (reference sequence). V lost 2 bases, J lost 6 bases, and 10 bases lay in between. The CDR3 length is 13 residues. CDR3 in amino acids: CASSLSGVDGYTF. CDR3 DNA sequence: TGTGCCAGCAGTTTAAGCGGGGTGGATGGCTACACCTTC.

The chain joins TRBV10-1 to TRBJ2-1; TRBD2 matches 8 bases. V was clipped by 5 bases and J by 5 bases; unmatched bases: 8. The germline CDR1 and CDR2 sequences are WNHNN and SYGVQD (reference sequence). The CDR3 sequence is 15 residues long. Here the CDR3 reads CASSQGLAGHNEQFF. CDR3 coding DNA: TGCGCCAGCAGTCAGGGCCTAGCGGGCCACAATGAGCAGTTCTTC.

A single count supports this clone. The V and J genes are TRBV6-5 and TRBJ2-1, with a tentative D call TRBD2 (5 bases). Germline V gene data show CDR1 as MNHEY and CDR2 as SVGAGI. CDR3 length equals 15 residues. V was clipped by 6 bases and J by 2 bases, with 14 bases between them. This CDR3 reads CASRPRVRAYNEQFF. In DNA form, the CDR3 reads TGTGCCAGCAGACCCCGGGTGCGGGCCTACAATGAGCAGTTCTTC.

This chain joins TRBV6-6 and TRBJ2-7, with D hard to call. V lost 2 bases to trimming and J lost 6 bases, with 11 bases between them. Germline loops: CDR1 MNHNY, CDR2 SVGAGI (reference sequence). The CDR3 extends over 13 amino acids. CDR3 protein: CASSYPESREQYF. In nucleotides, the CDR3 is TGTGCCAGCAGTTACCCTGAAAGCCGCGAGCAGTACTTC.

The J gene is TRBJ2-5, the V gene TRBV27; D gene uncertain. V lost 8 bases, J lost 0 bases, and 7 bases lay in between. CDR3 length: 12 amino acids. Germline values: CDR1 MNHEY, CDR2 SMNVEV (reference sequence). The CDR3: CASGRHQETQYF. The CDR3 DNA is TGTGCCAGCGGCCGCCACCAAGAGACCCAGTACTTC.

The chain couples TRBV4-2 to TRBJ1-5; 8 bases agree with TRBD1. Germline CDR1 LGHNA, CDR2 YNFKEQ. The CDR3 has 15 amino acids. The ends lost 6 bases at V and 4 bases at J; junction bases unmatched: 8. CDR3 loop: CASSQRTGQNQPQHF. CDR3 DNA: TGTGCCAGCAGTCAAAGGACAGGGCAAAATCAGCCCCAGCATTTT.

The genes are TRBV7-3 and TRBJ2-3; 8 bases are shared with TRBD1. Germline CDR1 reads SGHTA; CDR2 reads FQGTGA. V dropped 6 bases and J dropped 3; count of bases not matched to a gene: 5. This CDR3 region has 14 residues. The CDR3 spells CASRPTGVTDTQYF. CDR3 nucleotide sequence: TGTGCCAGCAGACCGACAGGGGTTACAGATACGCAGTATTTT. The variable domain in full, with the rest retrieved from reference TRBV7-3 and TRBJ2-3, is GAGVSQTPSNKVTEKGKYVELRCDPISGHTALYWYRQSLGQGPEFLIYFQGTGAADDSGLPNDRFFAVRPEGSVSTLKIQRTERGDSAVYLCASRPTGVTDTQYFGPGTRLTVL.

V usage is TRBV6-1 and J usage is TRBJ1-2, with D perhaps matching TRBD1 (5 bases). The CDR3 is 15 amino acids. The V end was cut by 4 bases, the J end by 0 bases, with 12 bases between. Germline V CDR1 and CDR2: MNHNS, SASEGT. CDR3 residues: CASSVPRGANYGYTF. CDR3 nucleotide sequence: TGTGCCAGCAGTGTCCCCCGGGGGGCTAACTATGGCTACACCTTC.

The CDR3 spells CASSLDRVEGLNYGYTF. The CDR3 DNA follows: TGTGCCAGCAGCTTGGACAGGGTGGAAGGTTTAAACTATGGCTACACCTTC. The chain carries TRBV7-6 and TRBJ1-2; TRBD1 matches at 8 bases. The CDR3 extends over 17 amino acids. In germline, CDR1 is SGHVS, CDR2 FNYEAQ. J was trimmed by 2 bases and V by 3 bases; bases with no gene match: 11. The variable domain in full, completed from reference TRBV7-6 and TRBJ1-2, reads GAGVSQSPRYKVTKRGQDVALRCDPISGHVSLYWYRQALGQGPEFLTYFNYEAQQDKSGLPNDRFSAERPEGSISTLTIQRTEQRDSAMYRCASSLDRVEGLNYGYTFGSGTRLTVV.

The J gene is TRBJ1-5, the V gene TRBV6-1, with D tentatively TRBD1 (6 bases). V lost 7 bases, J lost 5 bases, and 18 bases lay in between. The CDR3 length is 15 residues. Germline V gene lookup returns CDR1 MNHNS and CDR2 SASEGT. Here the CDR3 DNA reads TGTGCCAGCACTCAGTCCCCGAGGGGGGATCAGCCCCAGCATTTT. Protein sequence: CASTQSPRGDQPQHF.

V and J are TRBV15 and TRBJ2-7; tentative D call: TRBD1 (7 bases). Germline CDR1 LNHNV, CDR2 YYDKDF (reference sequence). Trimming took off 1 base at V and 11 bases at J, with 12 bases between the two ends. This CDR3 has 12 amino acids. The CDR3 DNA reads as TGTGCCACCAGCAGAGGGCGGGACAGTAAGTACTTC. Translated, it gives CATSRGRDSKYF.

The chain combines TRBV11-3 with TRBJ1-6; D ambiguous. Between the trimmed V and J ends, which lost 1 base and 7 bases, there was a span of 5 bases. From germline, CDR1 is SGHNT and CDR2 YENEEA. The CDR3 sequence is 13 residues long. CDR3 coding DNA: TGTGCCAGCAGCTTAGTGGGGAATTCACCCCTCCACTTT. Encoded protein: CASSLVGNSPLHF.

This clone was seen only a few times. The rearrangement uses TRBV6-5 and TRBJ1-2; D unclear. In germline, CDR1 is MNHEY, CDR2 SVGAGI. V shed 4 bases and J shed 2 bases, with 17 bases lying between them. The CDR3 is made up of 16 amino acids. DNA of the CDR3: TGTGCCAGCAGTTCGTTGGGTACAGCTTCGAACTATGGCTACACCTTC. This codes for CASSSLGTASNYGYTF.

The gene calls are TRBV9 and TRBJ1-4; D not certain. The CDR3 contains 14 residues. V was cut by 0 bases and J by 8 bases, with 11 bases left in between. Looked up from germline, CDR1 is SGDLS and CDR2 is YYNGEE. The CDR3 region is CASSVGWGEEKLFF. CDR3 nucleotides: TGTGCCAGCAGCGTAGGCTGGGGTGAGGAAAAACTGTTTTTT.

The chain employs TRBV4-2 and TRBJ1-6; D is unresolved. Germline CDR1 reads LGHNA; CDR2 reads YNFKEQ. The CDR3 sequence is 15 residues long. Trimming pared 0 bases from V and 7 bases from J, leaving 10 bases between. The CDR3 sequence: CASSQESGTNSPLHF. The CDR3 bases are TGTGCCAGCAGCCAAGAGTCTGGAACGAATTCACCCCTCCACTTT.

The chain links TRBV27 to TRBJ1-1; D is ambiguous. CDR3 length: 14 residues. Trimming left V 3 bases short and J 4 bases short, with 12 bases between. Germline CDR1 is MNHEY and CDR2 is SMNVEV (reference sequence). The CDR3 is CASSFGWGGTEAFF. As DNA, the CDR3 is TGTGCCAGCAGTTTTGGGTGGGGTGGCACTGAAGCTTTCTTT.

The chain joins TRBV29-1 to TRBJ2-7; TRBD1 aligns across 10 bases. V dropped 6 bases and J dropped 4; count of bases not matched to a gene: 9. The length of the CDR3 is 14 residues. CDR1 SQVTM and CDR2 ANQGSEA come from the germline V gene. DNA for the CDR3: TGCAGCGTAGTATTCCGGGACAGGGGTTACGAGCAGTACTTC. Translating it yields CSVVFRDRGYEQYF.

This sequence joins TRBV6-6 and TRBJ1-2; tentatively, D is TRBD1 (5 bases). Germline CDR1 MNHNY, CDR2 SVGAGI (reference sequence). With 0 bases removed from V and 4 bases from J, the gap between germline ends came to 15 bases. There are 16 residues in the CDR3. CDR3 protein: CASSYSGGPQGYGYTF. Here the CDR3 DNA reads TGTGCCAGCAGTTACTCCGGGGGTCCGCAGGGCTATGGCTACACCTTC.

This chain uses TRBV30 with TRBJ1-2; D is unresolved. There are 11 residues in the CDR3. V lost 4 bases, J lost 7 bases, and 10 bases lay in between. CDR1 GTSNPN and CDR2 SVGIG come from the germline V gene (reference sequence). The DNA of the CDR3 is TGTGCCTGGACTGGTTTGGCTGGCTACACCTTC. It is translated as CAWTGLAGYTF.